A single sample gave rise to the 24 T cell receptor beta chains below, sequenced in a study of OX40 agonist ivuxolimab in advanced cancers. The method behind the library was the immunoSEQ multiplex PCR assay. TCRdb limited this immuneACCESS table to in-frame rearrangements with V and J called. A share of clones is missing; checked studies link under half to unresolved V genes, and the rest is unexplained. This sample lists roughly 70,000 clones; around 90% were detected once. The leading ten clones occupy just over 2% of the sample. Sample: CD4+ or CD8+ T cells sorted from blood, taken in a trial of the OX40 agonist ivuxolimab. Receptors were obtained from an adult with an advanced solid tumor such as melanoma, head and neck, liver or kidney cancer.

This chain joins TRBV7-2 and TRBJ1-2, with no clear D. The V end was cut by 7 bases, the J end by 2 bases, with 5 bases between. This CDR3 is built from 11 residues. Germline lookup yields CDR1 SGHTA and CDR2 FQGNSA. The DNA of the CDR3 is TGTGCCAGCACCAACAACTATGGCTACACCTTC. It specifies CASTNNYGYTF.

The chain carries TRBV10-3 and TRBJ2-3, with 12 bases lining up with TRBD1. Germline V lookup: CDR1 ENHRY, CDR2 SYGVKD. After removal of 5 bases from V and 3 bases from J, the junction contained 6 bases not matched to a gene. There are 16 residues in the CDR3. In DNA, the CDR3 is TGTGCCATCAGTTCGGGACAGGGGGCGCCTACAGATACGCAGTATTTT. Translation: CAISSGQGAPTDTQYF.

This clone was counted between two and nine times. This chain links TRBV4-2 with TRBJ2-7; a possible D gene is TRBD1 (5 bases). Germline-derived CDR1 and CDR2 are LGHNA and YNFKEQ. CDR3 size: 13 residues. The V and J ends lost 2 bases and 1 base respectively, with 6 bases between them. The CDR3 here is CASSQQGSYEQYF. The CDR3 DNA follows: TGTGCCAGCAGCCAACAGGGTTCCTACGAGCAGTACTTC.

The chain has TRBV11-2 and TRBJ1-1; unclear D gene. The CDR3 totals 15 residues. V was shortened by 2 bases and J by 1 base, with 11 bases between the two germline ends. CDR1 is SGHAT, CDR2 FQNNGV, per germline. The CDR3 loop is CASSLLRGGNTEAFF. The CDR3 coding sequence is TGTGCCAGCAGCTTATTACGGGGTGGGAACACTGAAGCTTTCTTT.

The V call is TRBV4-2, the J call TRBJ2-5; TRBD2 matches 14 bases. CDR1 and CDR2 (germline): LGHNA, YNFKEQ. Germline trimming cut 1 base from V and 1 base from J; bases unmatched to any gene: 2. This CDR3 is 17 amino acids long. The DNA of the CDR3 is TGTGCCAGCAGCCAAGGGACTAGCGGGAGGCCCCAAGAGACCCAGTACTTC. Translating gives CASSQGTSGRPQETQYF.

This clone came up once. V and J are TRBV6-1 and TRBJ2-3; D is undetermined. The CDR3 covers 12 residues. Germline values: CDR1 MNHNS, CDR2 SASEGT. Trimming removed 3 bases from V and 6 bases from J, with 7 bases in between. The CDR3 is CASSEVGDTQYF. The DNA of the CDR3 is TGTGCCAGCAGTGAGGTGGGGGATACGCAGTATTTT.

The chain employs TRBV7-2 and TRBJ1-4; D is unresolved. CDR1 and CDR2 (germline): SGHTA, FQGNSA. CDR3 size: 13 residues. V was clipped by 6 bases and J by 8 bases, with 13 bases between them. CDR3 DNA sequence: TGTGCCAGCAGGCGTAGTCAGCTCGAAAAACTGTTTTTT. It yields the protein CASRRSQLEKLFF.

The chain has TRBV5-1 and TRBJ1-1; TRBD1 matches at 7 bases. CDR1 is SGHRS, CDR2 YFSETQ, per germline. CDR3 size: 14 residues. Trimming cost V 5 bases and J 0 bases; bases outside gene matches: 4. As DNA, the CDR3 is TGCGCCAGCAGGCCGGGACAGTTGAACACTGAAGCTTTCTTT. Protein: CASRPGQLNTEAFF.

The V gene is TRBV7-2, the J gene TRBJ1-6; D is possibly TRBD1 (5 bases). Germline V CDR1 and CDR2: SGHTA, FQGNSA. With 2 bases removed from V and 10 bases from J, the gap between germline ends came to 21 bases. The CDR3 contains 17 residues. As DNA, the CDR3 is TGTGCCAGCAGCTTATCCTGGGAGGGAGATGGGACCTCACCCCTCCACTTT. It translates to CASSLSWEGDGTSPLHF.

V usage is TRBV28 and J usage is TRBJ1-1; unclear D gene. The CDR3 consists of 12 residues. Trimming stripped 4 bases from V and 9 bases from J, with 12 bases between. Germline values: CDR1 MDHEN, CDR2 SYDVKM. The CDR3 sequence: CASSWRESKAFF. The CDR3 nucleotides are TGTGCCAGCAGTTGGCGGGAATCGAAAGCTTTCTTT.

V usage is TRBV4-2 and J usage is TRBJ2-5; the match to TRBD2 covers 12 bases. The CDR3 runs 19 residues. Germline V gives CDR1 LGHNA, CDR2 YNFKEQ. Trimming removed 1 base from V and 2 bases from J; junction bases left unmatched: 11. The CDR3 reads CASSQGNLAGGHSQETQYF. The CDR3 DNA reads TGTGCCAGCAGCCAAGGCAATCTAGCGGGAGGGCACTCACAAGAGACCCAGTACTTC.

Notes on this clone: In the same sample, other DNA sequences code for this CDR3. CDR3 nucleotides: TGTGCCACCAGCAGAGATTTGAACTATGGCTACACCTTC. It translates to CATSRDLNYGYTF. The chain recombines TRBV15 with TRBJ1-2; no clear D. Germline V CDR1 and CDR2: LNHNV, YYDKDF (reference sequence). V lost 0 bases and J lost 2, with 4 bases in between. The CDR3 extends over 13 amino acids.

The count of this clone is one. Other nucleotide sequences in the sample specify the same CDR3. The gene calls are TRBV18 and TRBJ1-1; 9 bases match TRBD1. Germline-derived CDR1 and CDR2 are KGHSH and LQKENI. CDR3 length: 14 amino acids. The junction had 2 bases not matched to a gene; V was cut back by 4 bases and J by 2 bases. The CDR3 DNA reads TGTGCCAGCTCACTGGGACAGGGAAACACTGAAGCTTTCTTT. Protein sequence: CASSLGQGNTEAFF.

Points on this clone: One end of the junction is discordant with germline, which a read error may explain. The chain couples TRBV7-6 to TRBJ2-2, with a possible D match to TRBD2 (6 bases). From germline, CDR1 is SGHVS and CDR2 FNYEAQ. The CDR3 length is 14 residues. The CDR3 DNA reads TGTGCCAGCAGCTTAGCCTGGAGACCCGGGGGGCTGTTTTTT. This sequence encodes CASSLAWRPGGLFF. Supplemented by reference TRBV7-6 and TRBJ2-2, the full variable domain reads GAGVSQSPRYKVTKRGQDVALRCDPISGHVSLYWYRQALGQGPEFLTYFNYEAQQDKSGLPNDRFSAERPEGSISTLTIQRTEQRDSAMYRCASSLAWRPGGLFFGEGSRLTVL.

The chain carries TRBV5-8 and TRBJ2-2; D call uncertain. Trimming took off 0 bases at V and 4 bases at J, with 4 bases between the two ends. The CDR3 is 13 amino acids. CDR1 is SGHTS and CDR2 is YDEGEE in the germline V gene. The CDR3 reads CASSLDATGELFF. DNA for the CDR3: TGTGCCAGCAGCTTGGATGCCACCGGGGAGCTGTTTTTT.

This clone was seen more than once but under ten times. The DNA of the CDR3 is TGTGCCAGCTCACCACGACAGGGGAACACTGAAGCTTTCTTT. Amino acid sequence: CASSPRQGNTEAFF. This rearrangement joins TRBV18 to TRBJ1-1, with 7 bases identical to TRBD1. The germline gives CDR1 KGHSH, CDR2 LQKENI. V lost 1 base to trimming and J lost 1 base; unmatched junction nucleotides: 0. The length of the CDR3 is 14 residues.

The chain is built from TRBV27 and TRBJ1-4; 9 bases map to TRBD1. V shed 3 bases and J 6 bases; nucleotides not matched to a gene: 2. CDR3 length: 14 residues. Germline V CDR1 and CDR2: MNHEY, SMNVEV (reference sequence). The CDR3 loop is CASSFRTGDEKLFF. Here the CDR3 DNA reads TGTGCCAGCAGTTTCCGGACAGGGGATGAAAAACTGTTTTTT.

In DNA, the CDR3 is TGTGCCAGCAGTTACTCGATCGGTGGCCTGGTCGAGCAGTACTTC. This encodes CASSYSIGGLVEQYF. The rearrangement joins TRBV6-5 to TRBJ2-7; unclear D gene. CDR1 is MNHEY, CDR2 SVGAGI, per germline. Trimming left V 0 bases short and J 6 bases short, with 15 bases between. This CDR3 region has 15 residues.

This sequence joins TRBV4-1 and TRBJ2-3, with a possible D match to TRBD2 (7 bases). V lost 0 bases to trimming and J lost 5 bases, with 15 bases between them. Germline V CDR1 and CDR2: MGHRA, YSYEKL. CDR3 length equals 16 residues. The DNA for the CDR3 is TGCGCCAGCAGCCAAGATTGGGGGGGCTTTATAGATACGCAGTATTTT. Protein: CASSQDWGGFIDTQYF.

The CDR3 loop is CATGTEGGTEAFF. The DNA for the CDR3 is TGTGCCACCGGCACAGAAGGAGGCACTGAAGCTTTCTTT. The V gene is TRBV10-3, the J gene TRBJ1-1; D is ambiguous. Germline CDR1 is ENHRY and CDR2 is SYGVKD. Trimming cost V 10 bases and J 4 bases, with 16 bases left between them. The CDR3 contains 13 residues.

This rearrangement joins TRBV19 to TRBJ1-4, with D possibly being TRBD1 (5 bases). The CDR3 spans 14 residues. Germline loops: CDR1 LNHDA, CDR2 SQIVND (reference sequence). V lost 5 bases and J 8 bases, leaving 15 bases between the germline ends. Here the CDR3 DNA reads TGTGCCAGTAGTCTAGGGACTCCTAGCGAAAAACTGTTTTTT. Translated, it gives CASSLGTPSEKLFF.

This chain uses TRBV18 with TRBJ1-4, with D hard to call. Germline CDR1 KGHSH, CDR2 LQKENI. Trimming took off 4 bases at V and 4 bases at J, with 10 bases between the two ends. This CDR3 spans 14 amino acids. DNA for the CDR3: TGTGCCAGCTCACTCAAAAAGGATAATGAAAAACTGTTTTTT. Its translation: CASSLKKDNEKLFF.

The J gene is TRBJ2-1, the V gene TRBV13, with 10 bases that match TRBD1. This CDR3 is 16 amino acids long. Unmatched junction bases numbered 11, after V lost 10 bases and J lost 2 bases. Germline V gene sequence: CDR1 PRHDT, CDR2 FYEKMQ (reference sequence). The DNA of the CDR3 is TGTGCCACCACCCAGACGGGACAGGGGACCTACAATGAGCAGTTCTTC. It codes for CATTQTGQGTYNEQFF.

The genes are TRBV11-2 and TRBJ2-3, with 7 bases matching TRBD2. The V gene end was trimmed by 5 bases and the J gene end by 13 bases; junction bases not matched to a gene: 12. The CDR3 runs to 13 residues. Germline assignment: CDR1 SGHAT and CDR2 FQNNGV. As DNA, the CDR3 is TGTGCCAGCAGCCCCCCGGGGGGTTACCGCGAGTATTTT. This translates into CASSPPGGYREYF.